The rows below give T cell receptor beta chains drawn from one sample of a study of cytomegalovirus exposure and HLA in healthy donors. Measured with immunoSEQ multiplex PCR; TCRdb has only the in-frame clones, and not every one. The data show 200,000 to 250,000 clones, 79% seen once. The sample consisted of PBMCs. These TCRs come from a man aged 50-59 years in good health and CMV-seronegative. The CDR3 runs from the conserved cysteine through the conserved F or W. D genes are given only for firm matches. Expanded clones get a size class; other rows say once, few or many, or leave the size out.

NA,TRBV28,NA,TRBJ1-1,TGTGCCAGCATTCAGGTCCGGGGCACTGAAGCTTTCTTT,CASIQVRGTEAFF
few,TRBV7-9,TRBD1,TRBJ1-5,TGTGCCAGCAGCTTAGAGACAGGGGGTCAGCCCCAGCATTTT,CASSLETGGQPQHF
NA,TRBV6-6,NA,TRBJ1-4,TGTGCCAGCAGTTACGGGAGGACACGGGGGAATGAAAAACTGTTTTTT,CASSYGRTRGNEKLFF
few,TRBV11-2,TRBD1,TRBJ1-2,TGTGCCAGCTCCCGAGGCGGGACAGGGGATGGCTACACCTTC,CASSRGGTGDGYTF
NA,TRBV9,NA,TRBJ1-3,TGTGCCAGCAGCGTAACTTCGGGGGGAAACACCATATATTTT,CASSVTSGGNTIYF
few,TRBV7-7,TRBD2,TRBJ2-7,TGTGCTAGCAGCCCTCGGGAAGCGGGGTCCTCCTACGAGCAGTACTTC,CASSPREAGSSYEQYF
NA,TRBV7-7,NA,TRBJ1-1,TGTGCTAGCAGCTTTAGTAAGAACACTGAAGCTTTCTTT,CASSFSKNTEAFF
NA,TRBV5-1,TRBD2,TRBJ2-3,TGCGCCAGCAGCTACGTAGCGGGAGGCACAGATACGCAGTATTTT,CASSYVAGGTDTQYF
NA,TRBV5-1,TRBD2,TRBJ2-5,TGCGCCAGCAGCCTGGGACTAGCGGGAGGGCCAGGGGAGACCCAGTACTTC,CASSLGLAGGPGETQYF
NA,TRBV30,TRBD1,TRBJ2-1,TGTGCCCGGTCGGCCGGGGACAGGGGTGGTAATGAGCAGTTCTTC,CARSAGDRGGNEQFF
NA,TRBV9,NA,TRBJ2-1,TGTGCCAGCAGCGAACTAGAAGGACTACTGCAGTTCTTC,CASSELEGLLQFF
few,TRBV4-1,NA,TRBJ2-5,TGCGCCAGCAGCCAAGAAGGGGATAGGGAAGGGGAGACCCAGTACTTC,CASSQEGDREGETQYF
NA,TRBV11-2,TRBD2,TRBJ2-7,TGTGCCAGCAGCCTCAGCGGGGTCTACGAGCAGTACTTC,CASSLSGVYEQYF
NA,TRBV30,NA,TRBJ2-2,TGTGCCTGGAGTGGACTAGAGACGAACACCGGGGGGCTGTTTTTT,CAWSGLETNTGGLFF
once,TRBV28,NA,TRBJ2-7,TGTGCCAGCAGGGTGGGGGGTGGTGACGAGCAGTACTTC,CASRVGGGDEQYF
NA,TRBV4-1,TRBD2,TRBJ2-7,TGCGCCAGCGGGACTAGCGGGCCGGGGGAGCAGTACTTC,CASGTSGPGEQYF
NA,TRBV4-2,NA,TRBJ2-5,TGTGCCAGCAGCCAGGGCGGGGATCAAGAGACCCAGTACTTC,CASSQGGDQETQYF
NA,TRBV2,NA,TRBJ2-2,TGTGCCAGCAACGGGGGACTGGGACGGGCCCAGAACACCGGGGAGCTGTTTTTT,CASNGGLGRAQNTGELFF
NA,TRBV19,TRBD1,TRBJ2-7,TGTGCCAGTAGTACGAGGACAGGCAGCTCCTACGAGCAGTACTTC,CASSTRTGSSYEQYF
NA,TRBV6-6,TRBD1,TRBJ2-5,TGTGCCAGCTCGGACAGGGGCCAGGAGACCCAGTACTTC,CASSDRGQETQYF
NA,TRBV28,NA,TRBJ1-4,TGTGCCAGCTCCACAACTAATGAAAAACTGTTTTTT,CASSTTNEKLFF
NA,TRBV10-3,NA,TRBJ1-1,TGTGCCATCAGTGAGTCTGGCTCTGAAGCTTTCTTT,CAISESGSEAFF
NA,TRBV28,TRBD1,TRBJ1-1,TGTGCCAGCAGTTCCCTGGGGCGAGACAGGGGATCCACTGAAGCTTTCTTT,CASSSLGRDRGSTEAFF
NA,TRBV4-1,NA,TRBJ1-2,TGCGCCAGCAGCCAAGATGGGTCCAGGGGCCATGGCTACACCTTC,CASSQDGSRGHGYTF
NA,TRBV10-3,NA,TRBJ2-7,TGTGCCATCAGTGAGTTCCCGGCGCTGAAGGGACTGAATTCCTACGAGCAGTACTTC,CAISEFPALKGLNSYEQYF
NA,TRBV2,TRBD1,TRBJ2-3,TGTGCCACCAAGGACAGGGGCGCTGGAGATACGCAGTATTTT,CATKDRGAGDTQYF
NA,TRBV2,TRBD2,TRBJ2-3,TGTGCCAGCAGCCCAACTAGCGGCGTTGGCACAGATACGCAGTATTTT,CASSPTSGVGTDTQYF
NA,TRBV30,NA,TRBJ2-3,TGTGCCTGGACTAGCGGCACAGATACGCAGTATTTT,CAWTSGTDTQYF
NA,TRBV29-1,NA,TRBJ1-3,TGCAGCGTTTCCGACACAACTGGAAACACCATATATTTT,CSVSDTTGNTIYF
NA,TRBV28,TRBD1,TRBJ1-2,TGTGCCACCCGGGCAACGGGACAGGGGGGTGGCTACACCTTC,CATRATGQGGGYTF
NA,TRBV5-1,NA,TRBJ1-1,TGCGCCAGCAGCTTGGCCGTCGGCACTGAAGCTTTCTTT,CASSLAVGTEAFF
NA,TRBV18,TRBD2,TRBJ2-2,TGTGCCAGCTCACCCCAAGAGTCGGGGGGGGCGCGAGTCGGGGAGCTGTTTTTT,CASSPQESGGARVGELFF